These 20 T cell receptor beta chains were all obtained from the same sample, sequenced in a study of vaccination and CD4 T cells after COVID-19. The Oncomine TCR Beta short-read assay sequenced DNA from cultured CD4+ T cells. TCRdb used MiXCR to reprocess the PCR reads, holding one entry per CDR3 protein. The repertoire holds about 5,600 distinct CDR3 sequences, with around two fifths as singletons. The antigens these receptors bind are not known. The treatment here: roughly 10-day PBMC culture with coronavirus spike peptide pools or control peptides (ViraFEST assay). Unexposed donor CD4+ T cells predated the COVID-19 pandemic, collected 2011-2018. Input material: CD4+ T cells from blood, cultured in vitro. These receptors were taken from a human donor in good health.

This clonotype came up a few times. The chain joins TRBV20-1 to TRBJ1-1; TRBD1 might be the D (6 bases). CDR1 and CDR2 from the germline V gene are DFQATT and SNEGSKA (reference sequence). There are 14 residues in the CDR3. V lost 5 bases, J lost 0 bases, and 13 bases lay in between. The CDR3 region is CSASSGHLNTEAFF. As DNA, the CDR3 is TGCAGTGCTTCCTCGGGACACCTGAACACTGAAGCTTTCTTT.

The chain couples TRBV5-4 to TRBJ2-5, with TRBD1 as a possible D gene (6 bases). Per the germline V gene, CDR1 is SGHNT and CDR2 is YYREEE (reference sequence). This CDR3 comprises 13 residues. The V and J ends lost 3 bases and 1 base respectively, with 7 bases between them. CDR3 DNA sequence: TGTGCCAGCAGCTCGACAGGCCAAGAGACCCAGTACTTC. As protein: CASSSTGQETQYF.

The chain is built from TRBV30 and TRBJ2-5; a possible D gene is TRBD2 (6 bases). The CDR3 is 16 residues long. Deletions cut 3 bases from V and 5 bases from J, with 22 bases between. Germline-derived CDR1 and CDR2 are GTSNPN and SVGIG (reference sequence). As DNA, the CDR3 is TGTGCCTGGAGGCCCCCACAGGCCCCGGAGGGCGAGACCCAGTACTTC. The encoded protein is CAWRPPQAPEGETQYF.

V usage is TRBV20-1 and J usage is TRBJ1-5; TRBD1 aligns across 7 bases. J gave up 0 bases and V 6 bases, and 11 bases lay outside the gene matches. CDR3 length: 16 residues. CDR1 and CDR2 (germline): DFQATT, SNEGSKA (reference sequence). CDR3 protein: CSALDRSGFSNQPQHF. The CDR3 DNA is TGCAGTGCGCTGGACAGGTCCGGATTTAGCAATCAGCCCCAGCATTTT.

The genes are TRBV30 and TRBJ1-3, with D hard to call. V lost 3 bases, J lost 0 bases, and 9 bases lay in between. The CDR3 has 14 residues. From germline, CDR1 is GTSNPN and CDR2 SVGIG (reference sequence). This CDR3 is CAWSPQSSGNTIYF. In DNA, the CDR3 is TGTGCCTGGAGCCCGCAGAGCTCTGGAAACACCATATATTTT. Based on the CDR3 plus reference TRBV30 and TRBJ1-3, the full variable domain is SQTIHQWPATLVQPVGSPLSLECTVEGTSNPNLYWYRQAAGRGLQLLFYSVGIGQISSEVPQNLSASRPQDRQFILSSKKLLLSDSGFYLCAWSPQSSGNTIYFGEGSWLTVV.

The chain carries TRBV30 and TRBJ1-1; a weak D match, TRBD1 (6 bases). Looked up from germline, CDR1 is GTSNPN and CDR2 is SVGIG (reference sequence). The ends were cut back, 3 bases at V and 1 base at J, with 15 bases in the middle. CDR3 length equals 15 residues. CDR3 sequence reads: CAWRTTGQKNTEAFF. In nucleotides, the CDR3 is TGTGCCTGGAGAACTACTGGACAGAAGAACACTGAAGCTTTCTTT. The full variable domain, rest sourced from reference TRBV30 and TRBJ1-1, is SQTIHQWPATLVQPVGSPLSLECTVEGTSNPNLYWYRQAAGRGLQLLFYSVGIGQISSEVPQNLSASRPQDRQFILSSKKLLLSDSGFYLCAWRTTGQKNTEAFFGQGTRLTVV.

The V and J genes are TRBV27 and TRBJ2-2; D not resolved. Germline V gene lookup returns CDR1 MNHEY and CDR2 SMNVEV (reference sequence). Trimming shortened V by 4 bases and J by 6 bases, and 3 bases separated the two germline ends. There are 11 residues in the CDR3. The CDR3: CASSWAGELFF. For the CDR3, the DNA is TGTGCCAGCAGTTGGGCCGGGGAGCTGTTTTTT.

The chain joins TRBV6-5 to TRBJ2-1, with D maybe TRBD2 (5 bases). The CDR3 has 15 amino acids. From germline, CDR1 is MNHEY and CDR2 SVGAGI. The V and J ends lost 2 bases and 0 bases respectively, with 8 bases between them. In DNA form, the CDR3 reads TGTGCCAGCAGTTACACGGGGAGCTCCTACAATGAGCAGTTCTTC. As protein: CASSYTGSSYNEQFF.

The V and J genes are TRBV20-1 and TRBJ1-2; 8 nucleotides align to TRBD1. This CDR3 comprises 13 residues. Trimming cost V 2 bases and J 3 bases; bases outside gene matches: 2. CDR1 DFQATT and CDR2 SNEGSKA come from the germline V gene (reference sequence). In DNA form, the CDR3 reads TGCAGTGCTAGACCGACAGGGGACTATGGCTACACCTTC. The encoded protein is CSARPTGDYGYTF.

The V call is TRBV2, the J call TRBJ2-3, with D perhaps TRBD2 (7 bases). The length of the CDR3 is 18 residues. Trimming removed 3 bases at V and 2 bases at J, with 21 bases between. CDR1 and CDR2 (germline): SNHLY, FYNNEI. The CDR3 region is CASSDVSRAGASTDTQYF. The CDR3 DNA reads TGTGCCAGCAGTGATGTTAGTAGGGCGGGGGCTTCCACAGATACGCAGTATTTT.

The sample holds one count of this clonotype. J is TRBJ2-7 and V is TRBV6-1; perhaps TRBD1 as D (6 bases). Trimming removed 3 bases at V and 0 bases at J, with 12 bases between. The CDR3 totals 15 residues. In germline, CDR1 is MNHNS, CDR2 SASEGT. The CDR3 spells CASSDKGDLSYEQYF. As DNA, the CDR3 is TGTGCCAGCAGTGACAAGGGGGACCTCTCCTACGAGCAGTACTTC.

This chain joins TRBV20-1 and TRBJ1-1; D gene ambiguous. V was pared by 3 bases and J by 3 bases, with 11 bases between. Germline values: CDR1 DFQATT, CDR2 SNEGSKA (reference sequence). This CDR3 is built from 13 residues. The CDR3 sequence: CSASPGEDTEAFF. In DNA form, the CDR3 reads TGCAGTGCTAGCCCCGGGGAGGACACTGAAGCTTTCTTT.

This clonotype was observed a few times. The V and J genes are TRBV10-1 and TRBJ1-1; 7 bases are shared with TRBD1. This CDR3 is 15 amino acids long. Germline loops: CDR1 WNHNN, CDR2 SYGVQD (reference sequence). The V segment lost 4 bases and the J segment 3 bases; nucleotides outside the gene matches: 8. DNA of the CDR3: TGCGCCAGCAGTGCCACCCCCCAGGGGGACACTGAAGCTTTCTTT. It translates to CASSATPQGDTEAFF.

V gene TRBV18 combines with J gene TRBJ1-5, with D possibly being TRBD1 (6 bases). Germline V gene data show CDR1 as KGHSH and CDR2 as LQKENI. Trimming pared 3 bases from V and 5 bases from J, leaving 11 bases between. The CDR3 length is 14 residues. The CDR3 is CASSPGQGYQPQHF. DNA for the CDR3: TGTGCCAGCTCACCGGGGCAGGGGTATCAGCCCCAGCATTTT.

V and J are TRBV27 and TRBJ2-5, with D perhaps matching TRBD2 (5 bases). The CDR3 is 13 residues long. The V gene's germline CDR1 is MNHEY and CDR2 SMNVEV (reference sequence). Trimming shortened V by 6 bases and J by 7 bases, and 15 bases separated the two germline ends. The CDR3, as DNA: TGTGCCAGCAGCTCCACTAGATCCGGGACCCAGTACTTC. Its translation: CASSSTRSGTQYF.

The chain carries TRBV10-1 and TRBJ2-3; D may be TRBD2 (5 bases). Germline V gene data show CDR1 as WNHNN and CDR2 as SYGVQD (reference sequence). Between the trimmed V and J ends, which lost 0 bases and 7 bases, there was a span of 17 bases. CDR3 length: 16 amino acids. The CDR3 DNA follows: TGCGCCAGCAGTGAGTCGAGGGCTCAATTCGGGAATACGCAGTATTTT. Protein sequence: CASSESRAQFGNTQYF.

The CDR3, as DNA: TGCAGTGCTAGCGGGGGGGCCTACGAGCAGTACTTC. Translated, it gives CSASGGAYEQYF. The chain uses TRBV20-1 and TRBJ2-7, with TRBD2 identical over 8 bases. Germline V gene lookup returns CDR1 DFQATT and CDR2 SNEGSKA (reference sequence). The CDR3 runs to 12 residues. After removal of 3 bases from V and 2 bases from J, the junction contained 0 bases not matched to a gene.

This clonotype was seen more than once but under ten times. V is TRBV11-3 and J is TRBJ1-1; tentatively, D is TRBD1 (5 bases). CDR1 and CDR2 from the germline V gene are SGHNT and YENEEA. This CDR3 contains 16 residues. Trimming shortened V by 4 bases and J by 1 base, and 16 bases separated the two germline ends. CDR3 DNA: TGTGCCAGCAGCTCGTCTGGGGGAGGGCGGAACACTGAAGCTTTCTTT. Translation: CASSSSGGGRNTEAFF.

This clonotype showed up just a few times. This chain uses TRBV20-1 with TRBJ2-2; D is perhaps TRBD1 (5 bases). CDR1 is DFQATT, CDR2 SNEGSKA, per germline (reference sequence). CDR3 length: 12 amino acids. CDR3 amino acids: CSPLGQSGELFF. CDR3 nucleotide sequence: TGCAGCCCCCTGGGGCAGAGCGGGGAGCTGTTTTTT.

This clonotype was found a few times. The chain employs TRBV6-1 and TRBJ1-5; D not resolved. The CDR3 runs to 14 residues. CDR1 and CDR2 (germline): MNHNS, SASEGT. V was cut by 1 base and J by 4 bases, with 8 bases left in between. The CDR3 spells CASSEDSENQPQHF. In DNA, the CDR3 is TGTGCCAGCAGTGAAGACAGCGAAAATCAGCCCCAGCATTTT.